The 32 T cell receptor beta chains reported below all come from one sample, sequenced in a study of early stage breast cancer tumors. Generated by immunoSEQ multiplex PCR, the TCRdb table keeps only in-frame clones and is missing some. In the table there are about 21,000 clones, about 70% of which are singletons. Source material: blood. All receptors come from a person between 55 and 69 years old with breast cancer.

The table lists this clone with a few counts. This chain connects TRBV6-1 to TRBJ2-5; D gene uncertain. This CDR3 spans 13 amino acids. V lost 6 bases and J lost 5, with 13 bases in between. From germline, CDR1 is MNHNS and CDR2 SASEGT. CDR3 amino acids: CASRNQDLETQYF. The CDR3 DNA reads TGTGCCAGCAGAAATCAGGATCTGGAGACCCAGTACTTC.

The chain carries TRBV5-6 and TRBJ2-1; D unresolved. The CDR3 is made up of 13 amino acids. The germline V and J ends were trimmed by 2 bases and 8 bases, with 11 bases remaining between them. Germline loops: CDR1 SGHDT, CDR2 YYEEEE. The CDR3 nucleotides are TGTGCCAGCAGCTTTTGGAATTCGGATGAGCAGTTCTTC. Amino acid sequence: CASSFWNSDEQFF.

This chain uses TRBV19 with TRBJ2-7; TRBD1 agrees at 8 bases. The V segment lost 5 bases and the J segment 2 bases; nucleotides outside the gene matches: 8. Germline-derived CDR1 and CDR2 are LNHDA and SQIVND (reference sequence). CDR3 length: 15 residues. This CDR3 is CASSAGTGGPYEQYF. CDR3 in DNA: TGTGCCAGTAGTGCTGGTACAGGGGGGCCCTACGAGCAGTACTTC.

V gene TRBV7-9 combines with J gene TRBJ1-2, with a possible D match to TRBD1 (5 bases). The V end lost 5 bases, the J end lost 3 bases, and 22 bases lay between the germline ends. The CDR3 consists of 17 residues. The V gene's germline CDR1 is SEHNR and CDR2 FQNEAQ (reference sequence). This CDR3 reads CASSLTGRERNYYGYTF. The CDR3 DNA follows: TGTGCCAGCAGCCTTACAGGCCGTGAAAGGAATTACTATGGCTACACCTTC.

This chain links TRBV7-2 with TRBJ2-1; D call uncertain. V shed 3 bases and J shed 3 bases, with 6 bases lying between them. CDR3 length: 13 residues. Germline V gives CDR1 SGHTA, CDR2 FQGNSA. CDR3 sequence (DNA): TGTGCCAGCAGCTTGTCAGACTACAATGAGCAGTTCTTC. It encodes CASSLSDYNEQFF. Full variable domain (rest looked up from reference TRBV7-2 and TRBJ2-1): GAGVSQSPSNKVTEKGKDVELRCDPISGHTALYWYRQSLGQGLEFLIYFQGNSAPDKSGLPSDRFSAERTGGSVSTLTIQRTQQEDSAVYLCASSLSDYNEQFFGPGTRLTVL.

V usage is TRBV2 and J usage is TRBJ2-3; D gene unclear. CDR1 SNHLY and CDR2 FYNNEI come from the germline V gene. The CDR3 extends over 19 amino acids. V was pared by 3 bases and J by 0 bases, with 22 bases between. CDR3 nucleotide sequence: TGTGCCAGCAGTGACGCCCTCCATCCACGTGGCGTCAGCACAGATACGCAGTATTTT. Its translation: CASSDALHPRGVSTDTQYF.

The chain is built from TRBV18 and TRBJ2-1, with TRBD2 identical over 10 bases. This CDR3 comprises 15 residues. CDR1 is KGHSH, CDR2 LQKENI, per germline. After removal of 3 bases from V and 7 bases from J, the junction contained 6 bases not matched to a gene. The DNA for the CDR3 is TGTGCCAGCTCACCGGCTAGCGGGAGTTGGAATGAGCAGTTCTTC. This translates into CASSPASGSWNEQFF.

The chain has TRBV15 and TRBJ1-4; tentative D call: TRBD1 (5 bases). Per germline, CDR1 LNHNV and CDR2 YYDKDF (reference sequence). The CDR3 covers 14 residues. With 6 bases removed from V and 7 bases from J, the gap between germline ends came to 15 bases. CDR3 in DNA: TGTGCCACCAGTAAAAAAGGGGCCCCTGAAAAACTGTTTTTT. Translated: CATSKKGAPEKLFF.

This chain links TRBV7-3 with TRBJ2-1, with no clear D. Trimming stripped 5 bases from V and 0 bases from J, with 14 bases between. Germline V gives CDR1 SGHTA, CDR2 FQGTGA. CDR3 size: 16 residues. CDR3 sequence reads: CASSLGIESSYNEQFF. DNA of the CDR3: TGTGCCAGCAGCCTCGGAATAGAAAGCTCCTACAATGAGCAGTTCTTC.

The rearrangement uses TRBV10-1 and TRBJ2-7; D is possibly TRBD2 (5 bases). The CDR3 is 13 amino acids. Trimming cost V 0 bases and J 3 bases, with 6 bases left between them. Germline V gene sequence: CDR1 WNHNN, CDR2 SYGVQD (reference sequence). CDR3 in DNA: TGCGCCAGCAGTGAGTCTGGAGGCTACGAGCAGTACTTC. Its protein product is CASSESGGYEQYF.

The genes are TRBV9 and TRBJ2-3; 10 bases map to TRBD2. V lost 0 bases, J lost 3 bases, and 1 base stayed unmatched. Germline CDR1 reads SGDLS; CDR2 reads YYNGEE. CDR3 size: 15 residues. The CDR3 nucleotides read TGTGCCAGCAGCGTAGCACTAGCGGGGACAGATACGCAGTATTTT. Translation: CASSVALAGTDTQYF.

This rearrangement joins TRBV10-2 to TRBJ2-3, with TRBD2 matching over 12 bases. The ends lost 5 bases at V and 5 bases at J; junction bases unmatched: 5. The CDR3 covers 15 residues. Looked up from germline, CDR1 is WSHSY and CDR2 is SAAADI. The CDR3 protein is CASSQSSGREDTQYF. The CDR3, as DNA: TGCGCCAGCAGTCAATCTAGCGGGAGGGAAGATACGCAGTATTTT.

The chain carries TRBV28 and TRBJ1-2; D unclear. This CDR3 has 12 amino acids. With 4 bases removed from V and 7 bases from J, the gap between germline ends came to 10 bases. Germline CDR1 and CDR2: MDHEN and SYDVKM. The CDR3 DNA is TGTGCCAGCAGTTCCTCGACCGGTGGCTACACCTTC. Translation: CASSSSTGGYTF.

Written as DNA, the CDR3 is TGTGCCAGCTCTGGGGCTTCTGCAACTAATGAAAAACTGTTTTTT. This encodes CASSGASATNEKLFF. The chain links TRBV6-1 to TRBJ1-4, with TRBD1 as a possible D gene (5 bases). This CDR3 region has 15 residues. Trimming removed 8 bases at V and 0 bases at J, with 13 bases between. CDR1 and CDR2 from the germline V gene are MNHNS and SASEGT.

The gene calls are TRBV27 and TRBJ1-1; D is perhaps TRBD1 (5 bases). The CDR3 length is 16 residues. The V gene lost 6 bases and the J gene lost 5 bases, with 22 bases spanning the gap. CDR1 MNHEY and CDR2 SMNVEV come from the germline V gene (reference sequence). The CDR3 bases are TGTGCCAGCAGGGCTCACGGGGGATTGGGAAGGACTGAAGCTTTCTTT. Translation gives CASRAHGGLGRTEAFF.

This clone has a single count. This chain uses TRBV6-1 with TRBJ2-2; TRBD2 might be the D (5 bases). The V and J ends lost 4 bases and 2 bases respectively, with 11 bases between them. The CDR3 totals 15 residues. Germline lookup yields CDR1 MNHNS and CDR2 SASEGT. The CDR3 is CASSAGSLNTGELFF. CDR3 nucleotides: TGTGCCAGCAGTGCGGGGAGCCTTAACACCGGGGAGCTGTTTTTT.

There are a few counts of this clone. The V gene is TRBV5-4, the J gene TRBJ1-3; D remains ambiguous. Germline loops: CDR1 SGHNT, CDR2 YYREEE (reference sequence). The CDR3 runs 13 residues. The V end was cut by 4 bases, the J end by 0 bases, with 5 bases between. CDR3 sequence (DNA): TGTGCCAGCAGCCCAGTCTCTGGAAACACCATATATTTT. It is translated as CASSPVSGNTIYF.

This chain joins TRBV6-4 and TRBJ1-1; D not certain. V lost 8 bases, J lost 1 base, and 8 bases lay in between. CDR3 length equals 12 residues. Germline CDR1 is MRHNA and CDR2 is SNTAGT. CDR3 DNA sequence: TGTGCCAGCCACGGGAAGAACACTGAAGCTTTCTTT. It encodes CASHGKNTEAFF.

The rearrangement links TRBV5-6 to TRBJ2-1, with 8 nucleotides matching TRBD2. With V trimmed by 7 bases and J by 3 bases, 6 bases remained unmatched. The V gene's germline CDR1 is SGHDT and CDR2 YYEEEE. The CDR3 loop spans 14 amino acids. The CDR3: CASEERESYNEQFF. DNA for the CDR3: TGTGCCAGCGAAGAGCGGGAGAGCTACAATGAGCAGTTCTTC. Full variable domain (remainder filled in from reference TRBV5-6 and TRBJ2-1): DAGVTQSPTHLIKTRGQQVTLRCSPKSGHDTVSWYQQALGQGPQFIFQYYEEEERQRGNFPDRFSGHQFPNYSSELNVNALLLGDSALYLCASEERESYNEQFFGPGTRLTVL.

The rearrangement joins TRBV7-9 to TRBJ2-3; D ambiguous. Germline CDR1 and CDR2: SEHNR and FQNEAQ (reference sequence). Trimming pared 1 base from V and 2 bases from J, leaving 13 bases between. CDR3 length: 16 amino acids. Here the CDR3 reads CASSLGRTLDTDTQYF. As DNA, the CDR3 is TGTGCCAGCAGCTTAGGTCGCACCCTAGACACAGATACGCAGTATTTT.

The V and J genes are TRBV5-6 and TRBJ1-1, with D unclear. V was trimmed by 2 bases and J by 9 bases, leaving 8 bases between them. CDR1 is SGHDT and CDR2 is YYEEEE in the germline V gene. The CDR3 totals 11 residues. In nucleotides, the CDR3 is TGTGCCAGCAGCTTTGGGCAGAAAGCTTTCTTT. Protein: CASSFGQKAFF.

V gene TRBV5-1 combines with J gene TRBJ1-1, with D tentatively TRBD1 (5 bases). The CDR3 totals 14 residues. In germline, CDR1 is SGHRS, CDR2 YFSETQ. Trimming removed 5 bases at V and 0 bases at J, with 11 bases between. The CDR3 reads CASSWDGMNTEAFF. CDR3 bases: TGCGCCAGCAGTTGGGACGGCATGAACACTGAAGCTTTCTTT.

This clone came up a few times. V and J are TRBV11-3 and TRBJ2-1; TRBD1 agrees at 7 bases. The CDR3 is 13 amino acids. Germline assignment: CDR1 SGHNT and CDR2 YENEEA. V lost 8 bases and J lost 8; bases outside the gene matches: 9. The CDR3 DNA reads TGTGCCAGCGGGGAGACAGGGTTCGATGAGCAGTTCTTC. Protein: CASGETGFDEQFF.

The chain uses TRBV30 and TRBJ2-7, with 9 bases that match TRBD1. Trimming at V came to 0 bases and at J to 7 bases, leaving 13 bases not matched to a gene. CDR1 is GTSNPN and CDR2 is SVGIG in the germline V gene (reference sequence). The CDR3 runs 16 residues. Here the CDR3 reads CAWSVGQGTGTGEQYF. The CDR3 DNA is TGTGCCTGGAGTGTAGGCCAGGGGACAGGGACGGGAGAGCAGTACTTC.

The DNA of the CDR3 is TGTGCCAGCAACGGACTAGCGGGAGGCTACTACACTTACAATGAGCAGTTCTTC. This sequence encodes CASNGLAGGYYTYNEQFF. The gene calls are TRBV11-3 and TRBJ2-1; 14 bases match TRBD2. Unmatched junction bases numbered 12, after V lost 7 bases and J lost 4 bases. This CDR3 has 18 residues. The germline CDR1 and CDR2 sequences are SGHNT and YENEEA.

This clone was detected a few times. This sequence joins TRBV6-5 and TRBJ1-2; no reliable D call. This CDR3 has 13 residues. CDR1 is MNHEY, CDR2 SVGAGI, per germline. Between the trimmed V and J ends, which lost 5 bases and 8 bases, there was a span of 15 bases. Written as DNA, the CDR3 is TGTGCCAGCAGTAACAGTGGATTAAGGGGCTACACCTTC. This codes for CASSNSGLRGYTF.

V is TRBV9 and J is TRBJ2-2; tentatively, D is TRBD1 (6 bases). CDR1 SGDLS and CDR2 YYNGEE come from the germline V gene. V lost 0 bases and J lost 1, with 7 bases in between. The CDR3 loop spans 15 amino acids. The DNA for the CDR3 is TGTGCCAGCAGCGTAGGGGGACAGAACACCGGGGAGCTGTTTTTT. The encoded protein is CASSVGGQNTGELFF.

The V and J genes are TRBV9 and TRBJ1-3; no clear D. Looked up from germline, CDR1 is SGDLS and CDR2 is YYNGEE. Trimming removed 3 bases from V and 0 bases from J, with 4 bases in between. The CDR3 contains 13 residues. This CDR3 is CASSDGSGNTIYF. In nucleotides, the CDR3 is TGTGCCAGCAGCGATGGCTCTGGAAACACCATATATTTT.

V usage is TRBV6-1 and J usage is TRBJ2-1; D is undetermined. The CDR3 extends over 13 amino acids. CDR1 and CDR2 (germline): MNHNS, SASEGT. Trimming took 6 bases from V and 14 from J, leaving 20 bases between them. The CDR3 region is CASRDSWGIDKFF. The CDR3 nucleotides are TGTGCCAGCAGAGACTCCTGGGGTATAGATAAGTTCTTC.

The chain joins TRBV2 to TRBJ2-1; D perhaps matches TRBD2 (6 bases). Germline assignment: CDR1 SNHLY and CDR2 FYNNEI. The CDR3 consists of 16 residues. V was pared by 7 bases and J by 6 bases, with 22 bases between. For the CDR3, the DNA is TGTGCCAGCACCCTACTAGCTCCCAGTAAAGGCAATGAGCAGTTCTTC. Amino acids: CASTLLAPSKGNEQFF.

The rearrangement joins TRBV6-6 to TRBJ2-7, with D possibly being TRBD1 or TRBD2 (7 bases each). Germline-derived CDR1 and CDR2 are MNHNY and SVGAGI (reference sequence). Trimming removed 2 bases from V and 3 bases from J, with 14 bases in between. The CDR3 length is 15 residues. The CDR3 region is CASSYQGGGIYEQYF. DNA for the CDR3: TGTGCCAGCAGTTACCAGGGGGGAGGGATCTACGAGCAGTACTTC.

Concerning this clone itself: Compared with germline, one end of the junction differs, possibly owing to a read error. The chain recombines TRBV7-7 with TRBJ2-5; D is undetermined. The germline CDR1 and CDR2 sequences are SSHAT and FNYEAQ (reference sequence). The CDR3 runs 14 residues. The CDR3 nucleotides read TGTGCTAGCAGCTTGCTGGGCAAACAAGAGACCCAGTACTTC. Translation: CASSLLGKQETQYF.